Reported below is one TCR beta chain. The CDR3 is 14 residues long. Losses at the gene ends were 10 bases for V and 4 bases for J; bases not matched to a gene: 8. CDR1 is ENHRY, CDR2 SYGVKD, per germline. The source of the sample is a study of blood T cell repertoires in COVID-19. Whole-study context: Samples taken during acute and convalescent COVID-19 were collected in the United States, Italy and Spain. PBMCs, B-cell-depleted T cells, or T cells provided the cDNA or gDNA that made up the material.

Original analysis: The assay estimated nucleated cells by amplifying reference gene primers. TCRdb keeps only in-frame clones here, not all; method: immunoSEQ multiplex PCR. The DNA was the basis for D and trimming; V, J and clone size are from that table. This sample has around 70,000 clones; around 88% occur once, and the top ten carry less than 15%. This chain connects TRBV10-3 to TRBJ2-1; 9 nucleotides agree with TRBD2. The sample taken for sequencing was peripheral blood. This receptor was identified in a human donor in a cohort sampled during active COVID-19. The CDR3 sequence: CATGTSLFYNEQFF. In DNA, the CDR3 is TGTGCCACCGGGACTAGCCTGTTTTACAATGAGCAGTTCTTC.